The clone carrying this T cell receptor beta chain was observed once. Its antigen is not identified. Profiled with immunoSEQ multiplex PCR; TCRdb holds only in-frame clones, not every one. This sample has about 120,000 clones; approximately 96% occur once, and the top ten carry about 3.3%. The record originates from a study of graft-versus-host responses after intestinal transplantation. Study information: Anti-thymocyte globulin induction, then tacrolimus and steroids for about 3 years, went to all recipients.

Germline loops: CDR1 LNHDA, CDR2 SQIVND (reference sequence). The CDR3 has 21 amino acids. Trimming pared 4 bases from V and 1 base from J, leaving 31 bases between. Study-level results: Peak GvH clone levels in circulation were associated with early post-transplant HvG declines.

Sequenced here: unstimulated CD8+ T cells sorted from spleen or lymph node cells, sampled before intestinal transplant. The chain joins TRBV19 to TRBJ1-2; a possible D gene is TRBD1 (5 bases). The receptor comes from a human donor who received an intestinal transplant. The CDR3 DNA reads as TGTGCCAGTAGTACCCTACCCTGGGAATTATCGGGCAGGAGGGGTAACTATGGCTACACCTTC. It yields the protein CASSTLPWELSGRRGNYGYTF. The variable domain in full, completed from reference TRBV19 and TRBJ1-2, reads DGGITQSPKYLFRKEGQNVTLSCEQNLNHDAMYWYRQDPGQGLRLIYYSQIVNDFQKGDIAEGYSVSREKKESFPLTVTSAQKNPTAFYLCASSTLPWELSGRRGNYGYTFGSGTRLTVV.